A selection of T cell receptor beta chains follows, all from one sample in a study of shared clonotypes between healthy human individuals. The method was immunoSEQ multiplex PCR; TCRdb's version includes in-frame clones alone and lacks a portion of them. This table holds 2 million to 3 million clones, over 85% found once. Sequenced: naive CD4+ T cells from PBMCs. The receptors here all came from a man aged 18 to 29 in good health. Some clones in this sample may be carry-over from other donors' samples. The CDR3 runs from the conserved cysteine through the conserved F or W. D genes are given only for firm matches. Clone size is shown for a subset of rows, as once, few, many or a class of expanded clone.

J	V	D	size	length	DNA	CDR3
TRBJ2-7	TRBV5-1	TRBD1	-	14	TGCGCCAGCAGCCCGGGACAGGCCATCTACGAGCAGTACTTC	CASSPGQAIYEQYF
TRBJ2-1	TRBV18	-	-	14	TGTGCCAGCTCCCCCCAGTATGGTGACAATGAGCAGTTCTTC	CASSPQYGDNEQFF
TRBJ1-5	TRBV10-3	-	-	13	TGTGCCATAACAGAGTATAGCAATCAGCCCCAGCATTTT	CAITEYSNQPQHF
TRBJ2-5	TRBV2	-	-	13	TGTGCCAGCAGTCTGGGACGTCGCGAGACCCAGTACTTC	CASSLGRRETQYF
TRBJ2-1	TRBV5-1	-	-	17	TGCGCCAGCAGCTTGGGACCCCCCCCCGGAACCCACAATGAGCAGTTCTTC	CASSLGPPPGTHNEQFF
TRBJ2-1	TRBV7-9	-	-	16	TGTGCCAGCAGCTTACCTCAGGGACGAGGGTACAATGAGCAGTTCTTC	CASSLPQGRGYNEQFF
TRBJ1-4	TRBV30	-	-	15	TGTGCCTGGAGCGCCCAGGGCCTTACTAATGAAAAACTGTTTTTT	CAWSAQGLTNEKLFF
TRBJ1-2	TRBV25-1	TRBD1	-	13	TGTGCCAGCAGGGAAACAGGGGATTATGGCTACACCTTC	CASRETGDYGYTF
TRBJ2-7	TRBV9	-	-	15	TGTGCCAGCAGCGTAGGTAGCGCTCCAACCTACGAGCAGTACTTC	CASSVGSAPTYEQYF
TRBJ1-1	TRBV25-1	-	-	14	TGTGCCAGCAGTAACTACTTGGGGAGCACTGAAGCTTTCTTT	CASSNYLGSTEAFF
TRBJ2-7	TRBV5-1	-	once	15	TGCGCCAGCAGCTTGGCCCTGGCAGCTGCCTACGAGCAGTACTTC	CASSLALAAAYEQYF
TRBJ2-5	TRBV11-2	-	-	16	TGTGCCAGCAGCTTAGCTGCCAGTAGAGGGTGGGAGACCCAGTACTTC	CASSLAASRGWETQYF
TRBJ1-2	TRBV6-4	TRBD1	once	15	TGTGCCAGCAGTGAATACTGGACGGCAGGGGGTGGCTACACCTTC	CASSEYWTAGGGYTF
TRBJ2-5	TRBV7-9	-	-	14	TGTGCCAGCAGCTCAATGGGACCCGAAGAGACCCAGTACTTC	CASSSMGPEETQYF
TRBJ1-5	TRBV28	-	-	17	TGTGCCAGCAGTTCCCCTAATTCGGCGAGGCGGTATCAGCCCCAGCATTTT	CASSSPNSARRYQPQHF
TRBJ2-7	TRBV5-6	TRBD1	-	14	TGTGCCAGCAGCTATTACAGGGGCTCCTACGAGCAGTACTTC	CASSYYRGSYEQYF
TRBJ1-4	TRBV11-1	TRBD1	-	14	TGTGCCAGCAGCCCCGACAGGGTTAATGAAAAACTGTTTTTT	CASSPDRVNEKLFF
TRBJ2-2	TRBV11-2	TRBD2	-	18	TGTGCCAGCAGCCCACGGACTAGCGGGACCTCGGATGCCGGGGAGCTGTTTTTT	CASSPRTSGTSDAGELFF
TRBJ1-1	TRBV9	-	-	14	TGTGCCAGCAGCGTAGGGAATTTAAACACTGAAGCTTTCTTT	CASSVGNLNTEAFF
TRBJ1-5	TRBV5-4	TRBD1	-	14	TGTGCCAGCAGCTCCGACAGGGGGCGTCAGCCCCAGCATTTT	CASSSDRGRQPQHF
TRBJ1-1	TRBV2	-	-	13	TGTGCCAGCAGTGACGGTGCTGGGACTGAAGCTTTCTTT	CASSDGAGTEAFF
TRBJ2-1	TRBV4-3	-	once	13	TGCGCCAGCAGCCAACGGGCCGACAATGAGCAGTTCTTC	CASSQRADNEQFF
TRBJ2-1	TRBV7-9	-	-	13	TGTGCCAGCAGCTTATACGAGTTGAATGAGCAGTTCTTC	CASSLYELNEQFF
TRBJ1-4	TRBV28	TRBD1	-	16	TGTGCCAGCAGTTTCGGGACAGTTGGAAGTGCTGAAAAACTGTTTTTT	CASSFGTVGSAEKLFF
TRBJ1-1	TRBV25-1	-	-	15	TGTGCCAGCAGTGAACAGGGACGGCTGAACACTGAAGCTTTCTTT	CASSEQGRLNTEAFF
TRBJ2-7	TRBV5-1	-	-	16	TGCGCCAGCAGCTTGGGGCGGTTAGCAGGGGATTACGAGCAGTACTTC	CASSLGRLAGDYEQYF
TRBJ2-1	TRBV27	TRBD2	-	18	TGTGCCAGCAGTGCCCGACCCACCGGGACTAGCGGGAGATATGAGCAGTTCTTC	CASSARPTGTSGRYEQFF
TRBJ2-5	TRBV2	TRBD1	few	13	TGTGCCAGCAGCGGACAGGGTCAAGAGACCCAGTACTTC	CASSGQGQETQYF
TRBJ2-7	TRBV27	-	-	11	TGTGCCAGACCGGTTATGGATGAGCAGTACTTC	CARPVMDEQYF
TRBJ2-1	TRBV2	-	-	13	TGTGCCAGCGGCTGGGCGGAGTACCGTGAGCAGTTCTTC	CASGWAEYREQFF
TRBJ1-1	TRBV30	-	-	13	TGTGCCTGGAGTCAGGGGTGGAACACTGAAGCTTTCTTT	CAWSQGWNTEAFF
TRBJ2-2	TRBV6-5	-	-	12	TGTGCCAGCAAACCAACCACCGGGGAGCTGTTTTTT	CASKPTTGELFF
TRBJ2-7	TRBV2	-	few	12	TGTGCCAGCAGTGGGAGCTCCTACGAGCAGTACTTC	CASSGSSYEQYF
TRBJ2-5	TRBV19	-	-	14	TGTGCCAGTAGTATTTCTGGGACCGAAGAGACCCAGTACTTC	CASSISGTEETQYF
TRBJ2-3	TRBV6-6	TRBD1	-	16	TGTGCCAGCATTATATATCCGGGACAGGGACCAGATACGCAGTATTTT	CASIIYPGQGPDTQYF
TRBJ2-5	TRBV7-2	-	-	14	TGTGCCAGCAGCTTTTACGGAACTGGAGAGACCCAGTACTTC	CASSFYGTGETQYF
TRBJ2-7	TRBV4-3	TRBD2	-	19	TGCGCCAGCAGCCCTCCCCGCGGGAGGTTTCGCCCACCTCCGTACGAGCAGTACTTC	CASSPPRGRFRPPPYEQYF
TRBJ1-4	TRBV7-6	-	-	18	TGTGCCAGCAGCTTAGGTCCGGGGACCACATTAGGAGTGGAAAAACTGTTTTTT	CASSLGPGTTLGVEKLFF
TRBJ2-1	TRBV14	-	-	16	TGTGCCAGCAGCCAAGACTGGGGTGAAACCTACAATGAGCAGTTCTTC	CASSQDWGETYNEQFF
TRBJ2-7	TRBV5-1	TRBD1	-	16	TGCGCCAGCAGCGGGACAGGGTCTTTTTCATTCTACGAGCAGTACTTC	CASSGTGSFSFYEQYF
TRBJ2-3	TRBV9	-	-	16	TGTGCCAGCACCGAATCAGCCAGCCCAGTTGAAGATACGCAGTATTTT	CASTESASPVEDTQYF
TRBJ2-1	TRBV9	TRBD1	-	15	TGTGCCAGCAGCGCCGGGACAGGGCCCTACAATGAGCAGTTCTTC	CASSAGTGPYNEQFF
TRBJ2-6	TRBV18	TRBD1	-	17	TGTGCCAGCTCACTCCGACAGGGGGCCGCTGGGGCCAACGTCCTGACTTTC	CASSLRQGAAGANVLTF
TRBJ2-1	TRBV11-2	TRBD2	-	16	TGTGCCAGCAGCTTATTCGTGACTAGCGGCCCGAATGAGCAGTTCTTC	CASSLFVTSGPNEQFF
TRBJ2-1	TRBV11-2	-	-	16	TGTGCCAGCAGCTTCGAGGTTATGGCTCGGGTTAATGAGCAGTTCTTC	CASSFEVMARVNEQFF
TRBJ2-7	TRBV15	TRBD1	-	16	TGTGCCACCAGCAGAGACCGGGACAGGAGATCCTACGAGCAGTACTTC	CATSRDRDRRSYEQYF
TRBJ1-1	TRBV30	-	few	14	TGTGCCTTCCGACAGAACTTCATGAACACTGAAGCTTTCTTT	CAFRQNFMNTEAFF